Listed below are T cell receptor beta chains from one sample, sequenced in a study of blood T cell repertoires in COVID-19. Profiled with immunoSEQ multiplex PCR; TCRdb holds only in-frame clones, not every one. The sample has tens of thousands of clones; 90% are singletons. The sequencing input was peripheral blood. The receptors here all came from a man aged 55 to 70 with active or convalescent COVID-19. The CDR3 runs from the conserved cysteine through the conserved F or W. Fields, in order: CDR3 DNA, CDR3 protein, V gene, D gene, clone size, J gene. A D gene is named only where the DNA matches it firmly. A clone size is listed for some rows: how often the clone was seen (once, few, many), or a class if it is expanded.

TGCAGCGTTCAAACTGGGGCAGGGAGGGCAGCTTTCTTT	CSVQTGAGRAAFF	TRBV29-1	-	-	TRBJ1-1
TGTGCCAGCAGGCGGGGTGGGGGTACGAACACCGGGGAGCTGTTTTTT	CASRRGGGTNTGELFF	TRBV2	-	once	TRBJ2-2
TGTGCCAGCAGTTTTGGAGGCCAGAACTATGGCTACACCTTC	CASSFGGQNYGYTF	TRBV28	-	-	TRBJ1-2
TGTGCTAGTGGTTTGGTACTCGGGTTAGCGGCCACTATATTCTCCTACAATGAGCAGTTCTTC	CASGLVLGLAATIFSYNEQFF	TRBV12-5	-	-	TRBJ2-1
TGTGCCAGCAGCTTTGGGACAAGCTATGGCTACACCTTC	CASSFGTSYGYTF	TRBV7-2	-	-	TRBJ1-2
TGCAGCGTTGTCAGGACTAGCGCCAATGAGCAGTTCTTC	CSVVRTSANEQFF	TRBV29-1	TRBD2	-	TRBJ2-1
TGTGCCAGCAGCCAATACAGGAACTCCTACGAGCAGTACTTC	CASSQYRNSYEQYF	TRBV3-1/TRBV3-2	-	-	TRBJ2-7
TGTGCCAGCAGCTTAGCGTCTAGCGGGAGAGATACGCAGTATTTT	CASSLASSGRDTQYF	TRBV7-2	TRBD2	-	TRBJ2-3
TGTGCCAGCAGCTTTCGTTGGACAGGGAAAGACAATGAAGCTTTCTTT	CASSFRWTGKDNEAFF	TRBV7-2	TRBD1	few	TRBJ1-1
TGTGCCAGTACCCCCGGGACGGGACAGGGTATTCAGCCCCAGCATTTT	CASTPGTGQGIQPQHF	TRBV19	TRBD1	-	TRBJ1-5
TGTGCCAGCAGCCTCGGGACTAGCGGGTACACAGATACGCAGTATTTT	CASSLGTSGYTDTQYF	TRBV7-3	TRBD2	-	TRBJ2-3
TGTGCCAGCATTTCTCAGGGGGATACTGAAGCTTTCTTT	CASISQGDTEAFF	TRBV7-9	TRBD1	once	TRBJ1-1
TGTGCCAGCACCGCTGGGGGGGGTCTCGAAGCTTTCTTT	CASTAGGGLEAFF	TRBV28	-	-	TRBJ1-1
TGTGCCAGCAGCCAACCGGGACTGGTCTCCTACGAGCAGTACTTC	CASSQPGLVSYEQYF	TRBV4-2	-	few	TRBJ2-7
TGTGCCAGCAGTTTATTTGGTACGTTTGGACAAAACGAGAAGAACACTGAAGCTTTCTTT	CASSLFGTFGQNEKNTEAFF	TRBV27	-	-	TRBJ1-1
TGTGCCAGTAGTATTCTCCAGGGGCTGGGCACTGAAGCTTTCTTT	CASSILQGLGTEAFF	TRBV19	-	-	TRBJ1-1
TGCGCCAGCAGCCCGGGGACACGGGGAAATGAAAAACTGTTTTTT	CASSPGTRGNEKLFF	TRBV5-1	-	-	TRBJ1-4
TGTGCCACCAGCAGAGTATCGGGTCAGCCCCAGCATTTT	CATSRVSGQPQHF	TRBV15	-	-	TRBJ1-5
TGTGCCAGCTCCCGACTTTTAGGGACTAGCGCTCCAGATACGCAGTATTTT	CASSRLLGTSAPDTQYF	TRBV27	TRBD2	-	TRBJ2-3
TGTGCCAGCAGGGGTTCTAGCGACTCCTACGAGCAGTACTTC	CASRGSSDSYEQYF	TRBV14	-	-	TRBJ2-7
TGTGCCACCAGTGACATGCGACAGGGGGCCACCAATGAGCAGTTCTTC	CATSDMRQGATNEQFF	TRBV24-1	TRBD1	-	TRBJ2-1
TGTGCCACCAGTGATAAGACAGGGATGGGCAATCAGCCCCAGCATTTT	CATSDKTGMGNQPQHF	TRBV24-1	TRBD1	-	TRBJ1-5
TGTGCCAGCAGTTTAGGGACACTCCCCCCAGTGGAGACCCAGTACTTC	CASSLGTLPPVETQYF	TRBV6-5	-	once	TRBJ2-5
TGTGCCAGCCGACTAGCGGGGGGGGACAATGAGCAGTTCTTC	CASRLAGGDNEQFF	TRBV5-8	TRBD2	once	TRBJ2-1
TGTGCCAGCAGCTGGGACAGGGGTTACTCTGGAAACACCATATATTTT	CASSWDRGYSGNTIYF	TRBV7-2	TRBD1	-	TRBJ1-3
TGTGCCAGTACCATAGGGGCCGGGGAGCTGTTTTTT	CASTIGAGELFF	TRBV19	-	-	TRBJ2-2
TGTGCCACCAGCAGGCGCGGAGGGTTTGAGACCCAGTACTTC	CATSRRGGFETQYF	TRBV15	-	-	TRBJ2-5
TGTGCCAGCAGCTTACCCGGGACATCTTACTATGGCTACACCTTC	CASSLPGTSYYGYTF	TRBV5-6	-	-	TRBJ1-2
TGCGCCACCCGACAGGGGAGCGGAAAACTGTTTTTT	CATRQGSGKLFF	TRBV10-1	TRBD1	-	TRBJ1-4
TGTGCCAGCAGCTTTCGACAGGGAAGGGTGTCTGGGGCCAACGTCCTGACTTTC	CASSFRQGRVSGANVLTF	TRBV3-1/TRBV3-2	TRBD1	-	TRBJ2-6
TGTGCCAGCTCCGGGGCCGGGACAGGGTCTTTCTACGAGCAGTACTTC	CASSGAGTGSFYEQYF	TRBV18	TRBD1	-	TRBJ2-7
TGTGTAGCCGCAACTAATGAAAAACTGTTTTTT	CVAATNEKLFF	TRBV28	-	-	TRBJ1-4
TGTGCCAGCAGTTACAAGGCTGGGACAGTGTCCTACAATGAGCAGTTCTTC	CASSYKAGTVSYNEQFF	TRBV6-2/TRBV6-3	TRBD1	-	TRBJ2-1
TGTGCCAGCAGCGTAGTGGGGAGTGCCCCGGGGACAGGGGGCGCGAGGAACACCATATATTTT	CASSVVGSAPGTGGARNTIYF	TRBV9	TRBD1	once	TRBJ1-3
TGTGCCAGCAGCTCCCTAGCGGGGATCACAGATACGCAGTATTTT	CASSSLAGITDTQYF	TRBV5-8	TRBD2	few	TRBJ2-3
TGTGCCAGCTCGAAAAGCGGGAGGGATGGTTCCTACGAGCAGTACTTC	CASSKSGRDGSYEQYF	TRBV18	TRBD2	-	TRBJ2-7
TGTGCCAGCAGCTTAGACCTTCTCGAGTACAATGAGCAGTTCTTC	CASSLDLLEYNEQFF	TRBV11-2	-	-	TRBJ2-1
TGTGCCACCAGCAGCCCTGGGACTAGCGGTACCTACGAGCAGTACTTC	CATSSPGTSGTYEQYF	TRBV15	TRBD2	few	TRBJ2-7
TGTGCCAGCAGTAGAGGTACCGATCAGCCCCAGCATTTT	CASSRGTDQPQHF	TRBV7-9	-	-	TRBJ1-5
TGTGCCAGCAGTTACCTCCCAGAGGCAGATACGCAGTATTTT	CASSYLPEADTQYF	TRBV6-5	-	-	TRBJ2-3
TGCGCCAGCAGCTCGACAGGGGGTATCACTGAAGCTTTCTTT	CASSSTGGITEAFF	TRBV5-1	TRBD1	-	TRBJ1-1
TGTGCCAGTAGGGACAGGGGCTACGAGCAGTACTTC	CASRDRGYEQYF	TRBV19	TRBD1	-	TRBJ2-7
TGCGCCAGCAGCCAAGATAGGATCGGGACAGGGAGGTTCGGGGGCAATCAGCCCCAGCATTTT	CASSQDRIGTGRFGGNQPQHF	TRBV4-3	TRBD1	-	TRBJ1-5
TGTGCCAGCAGCAAAGTAAGCAGGGGACGAAACACCATATATTTT	CASSKVSRGRNTIYF	TRBV21-1	-	once	TRBJ1-3
TGTGCCAGCAGTTTAAGCGGGAGTATGCTCTACAATGAGCAGTTCTTC	CASSLSGSMLYNEQFF	TRBV27	TRBD2	-	TRBJ2-1
TGTGCCAGCAGTTTAGGGACTAGCGGGAGGAACAATGAGCAGTTCTTC	CASSLGTSGRNNEQFF	TRBV27	TRBD2	-	TRBJ2-1
TGTGCCAGCAGCACCGGACTAGCCTACACAGATACGCAGTATTTT	CASSTGLAYTDTQYF	TRBV7-3	TRBD2	-	TRBJ2-3
TGTGCCAGCAGTCCATGGGGACAGGAGGAGGATACGCAGTATTTT	CASSPWGQEEDTQYF	TRBV28	TRBD1	-	TRBJ2-3